This entry lists 21 T cell receptor beta chains sequenced from one sample in a study of human T cells and chemical hapten exposure (dated by TCRdb to 2020 to 2022). Libraries came from RACE. Sequencing used a NextSeq 500. TCRdb passed the public sequencing reads through fastp at Q25 and MiXCR, retaining productive beta sequences. For every CDR3 protein sequence, its rows merge into one entry that carries the most common genes and DNA. Across this sample there are around 99,000 distinct CDR3 sequences, with around 10% seen only once. The ten largest clonotypes hold roughly 2% of the sample. The sample's time point, from its label and the paper: patch test 2, 6 weeks after DPC sensitization. The treatment or condition label corresponds to: therapeutic diphenylcyclopropenone sensitization with weekly scalp DPC. The input for sequencing was whole blood, taken in connection with sensitization to the hapten diphenylcyclopropenone (DPC). These TCRs come from a middle-aged man with alopecia areata. Some clones in this sample may be carry-over from other donors' samples.

V gene TRBV6-6 combines with J gene TRBJ2-3; 7 nucleotides align to TRBD2. CDR3 size: 16 residues. Germline values: CDR1 MNHNY, CDR2 SVGAGI (reference sequence). With V trimmed by 8 bases and J by 6 bases, 17 bases remained unmatched. The CDR3 nucleotides are TGTGCCAGCCGGAGTGATAGCGGGTTCTCGACGGATACGCAGTATTTT. Translated, it gives CASRSDSGFSTDTQYF.

This sequence joins TRBV30 and TRBJ2-2; 9 nucleotides match TRBD2. V was pared by 3 bases and J by 6 bases, with 5 bases of the junction left unmatched. The CDR3 is 14 residues long. CDR1 is GTSNPN and CDR2 is SVGIG in the germline V gene (reference sequence). CDR3 bases: TGTGCCTGGAGGTGGACTAGCGACGCCGGGGAGCTGTTTTTT. Protein sequence: CAWRWTSDAGELFF.

The sample holds many counts of this clonotype. The chain joins TRBV6-2 or TRBV6-3 to TRBJ2-3; possible D gene TRBD2, 6 bases. Trimming cost V 6 bases and J 3 bases, with 13 bases left between them. CDR1 is MNHEY, CDR2 SVGEGT, per germline. The CDR3 spans 14 residues. The CDR3 DNA reads TGTGCCAGCAGCGGGGCGGGAAGGACAGATACGCAGTATTTT. Translating it yields CASSGAGRTDTQYF.

This clonotype has a handful of counts. The chain links TRBV7-2 to TRBJ2-5; 7 positions match TRBD1. The CDR3 extends over 14 amino acids. CDR1 SGHTA and CDR2 FQGNSA come from the germline V gene. Trimming at V came to 8 bases and at J to 12 bases, leaving 18 bases not matched to a gene. CDR3: CASQLNSGTASKYF. CDR3 DNA sequence: TGTGCCAGCCAATTGAACTCGGGGACAGCCTCCAAGTACTTC.

The chain joins TRBV28 to TRBJ1-2; the D gene is possibly TRBD1 (5 bases). This CDR3 region has 14 residues. V gave up 2 bases and J gave up 6 bases, with 13 bases separating them. Germline V gene data show CDR1 as MDHEN and CDR2 as SYDVKM. Here the CDR3 reads CASSLGTDVNGYTF. Written as DNA, the CDR3 is TGTGCCAGCAGTTTAGGGACGGACGTGAATGGCTACACCTTC.

This clonotype showed up many times. The J gene is TRBJ1-2, the V gene TRBV12-3 or TRBV12-4, with TRBD1 identical over 7 bases. The junction had 6 bases not matched to a gene; V was cut back by 6 bases and J by 2 bases. The CDR3 loop spans 14 amino acids. In DNA, the CDR3 is TGTGCCAGCAGCCTAGGACAGGAGAACTATGGCTACACCTTC. It encodes CASSLGQENYGYTF.

The gene calls are TRBV11-2 and TRBJ2-3, with TRBD2 identical over 10 bases. The V gene end was trimmed by 2 bases and the J gene end by 4 bases; junction bases not matched to a gene: 12. This CDR3 comprises 18 residues. The germline gives CDR1 SGHAT, CDR2 FQNNGV. The CDR3 sequence: CASSLSRGLAGEADTQYF. The CDR3 DNA sequence: TGTGCCAGCAGCTTATCCCGCGGGCTAGCGGGAGAGGCAGATACGCAGTATTTT. Based on the CDR3 plus reference TRBV11-2 and TRBJ2-3, the full variable domain is EAGVAQSPRYKIIEKRQSVAFWCNPISGHATLYWYQQILGQGPKLLIQFQNNGVVDDSQLPKDRFSAERLKGVDSTLKIQPAKLEDSAVYLCASSLSRGLAGEADTQYFGPGTRLTVL.

This clonotype was counted at least ten times. The rearrangement links TRBV4-3 to TRBJ2-1; 9 bases are a match to TRBD2. After removal of 3 bases from V and 8 bases from J, the junction contained 8 bases not matched to a gene. Germline V lookup: CDR1 LGHNA, CDR2 YSLEER. This CDR3 comprises 15 residues. The CDR3 bases are TGCGCCAGCAGCCAGGCGAGGATAGCGGGAGATGAGCAGTTCTTC. Translation gives CASSQARIAGDEQFF.

This clonotype has just a few counts. As DNA, the CDR3 is TGTGCCAGCAGTTCCCTAGGGGATCGAAACACCATATATTTT. Amino acid sequence: CASSSLGDRNTIYF. The rearrangement links TRBV12-3 or TRBV12-4 to TRBJ1-3, with D perhaps matching TRBD1 (5 bases). CDR3 length equals 14 residues. The V gene lost 4 bases and the J gene lost 5 bases, with 12 bases spanning the gap.

This clonotype was seen repeatedly, ten times or more. CDR3 residues: CASRNGRETHYGYTF. The CDR3 DNA is TGTGCCAGCAGAAACGGCCGGGAGACCCACTATGGCTACACCTTC. The chain has TRBV6-2 or TRBV6-3 and TRBJ1-2; no definite D call. This CDR3 has 15 amino acids. Germline V gene lookup returns CDR1 MNHEY and CDR2 SVGEGT. Trimming took off 6 bases at V and 3 bases at J, with 17 bases between the two ends.

This clonotype was seen a few times. The V call is TRBV5-6, the J call TRBJ2-3; D uncertain. Germline assignment: CDR1 SGHDT and CDR2 YYEEEE. The CDR3 is 13 amino acids. Trimming stripped 5 bases from V and 0 bases from J, with 7 bases between. CDR3 nucleotides: TGTGCCAGCAGGGGAACTAGCACAGATACGCAGTATTTT. Translating it yields CASRGTSTDTQYF.

The chain recombines TRBV12-3 or TRBV12-4 with TRBJ2-1, with D possibly matching TRBD2 (6 bases). Trimming took off 4 bases at V and 0 bases at J, with 16 bases between the two ends. This CDR3 contains 17 residues. CDR3 in amino acids: CASSSGTREYSYNEQFF. CDR3 bases: TGTGCCAGCAGTTCGGGGACCCGGGAGTACTCCTACAATGAGCAGTTCTTC.

Ten or more counts support this clonotype. The genes are TRBV9 and TRBJ2-1; no definite D call. Germline V gene data show CDR1 as SGDLS and CDR2 as YYNGEE. V lost 3 bases, J lost 0 bases, and 13 bases lay in between. The CDR3 contains 16 residues. The CDR3 loop reads CASSAGGGSSYNEQFF. The CDR3 DNA reads as TGTGCCAGCAGCGCCGGTGGCGGTAGCTCCTACAATGAGCAGTTCTTC.

The chain has TRBV7-3 and TRBJ2-5; TRBD1 matches at 9 bases. V dropped 3 bases and J dropped 4; count of bases not matched to a gene: 6. CDR3 length: 15 residues. Looked up from germline, CDR1 is SGHTA and CDR2 is FQGTGA. The CDR3 here is CASSFYRGRAETQYF. The DNA of the CDR3 is TGTGCCAGCAGCTTCTACAGGGGGCGGGCAGAGACCCAGTACTTC.

This clonotype was recorded many times. This chain connects TRBV12-3 or TRBV12-4 to TRBJ2-1; tentatively, D is TRBD2 (6 bases). Trimming cost V 4 bases and J 0 bases, with 10 bases left between them. The CDR3 contains 15 residues. This CDR3 is CASSYVGGSYNEQFF. The CDR3 coding sequence is TGTGCCAGCAGTTATGTGGGAGGCTCCTACAATGAGCAGTTCTTC.

This rearrangement joins TRBV19 to TRBJ1-3; D is perhaps TRBD1 (5 bases). The CDR3 consists of 15 residues. Trimming shortened V by 6 bases and J by 7 bases, and 19 bases separated the two germline ends. Germline V CDR1 and CDR2: LNHDA, SQIVND (reference sequence). The CDR3, as DNA: TGTGCCAGTAGCATCGACTCCAGGGACCGTAACACCATATATTTT. As protein: CASSIDSRDRNTIYF. Full variable domain (missing parts from reference TRBV19 and TRBJ1-3): DGGITQSPKYLFRKEGQNVTLSCEQNLNHDAMYWYRQDPGQGLRLIYYSQIVNDFQKGDIAEGYSVSREKKESFPLTVTSAQKNPTAFYLCASSIDSRDRNTIYFGEGSWLTVV.

The J gene is TRBJ2-5, the V gene TRBV27; 13 nucleotides match TRBD2. The germline V gene has CDR1 MNHEY and CDR2 SMNVEV (reference sequence). The CDR3 loop spans 18 amino acids. V shed 5 bases and J 7 bases; nucleotides not matched to a gene: 16. For the CDR3, the DNA is TGTGCCAGCAGTCCGTTACTAGCGGGAGGGCCCGGGTTTGGGACCCAGTACTTC. This gives the protein CASSPLLAGGPGFGTQYF.

This clonotype was recorded many times. Here the CDR3 DNA reads TGTGCCAGCATCTTACAGGGGGAAAAACTGTTTTTT. It codes for CASILQGEKLFF. The chain couples TRBV2 to TRBJ1-4; 7 nucleotides agree with TRBD1. Trimming removed 7 bases from V and 8 bases from J; junction bases left unmatched: 4. Germline assignment: CDR1 SNHLY and CDR2 FYNNEI. This CDR3 has 12 residues.

This clonotype was found many times. V usage is TRBV11-3 and J usage is TRBJ1-6; 8 bases agree with TRBD1. J gave up 8 bases and V 5 bases, and 5 bases lay outside the gene matches. Germline loops: CDR1 SGHNT, CDR2 YENEEA. The CDR3 is 14 residues long. CDR3 protein: CASSPGQGHSPLHF. Here the CDR3 DNA reads TGTGCCAGCAGCCCCGGACAGGGTCATTCACCCCTCCACTTT.

The sample holds a few counts of this clonotype. The rearrangement uses TRBV5-1 and TRBJ2-2, with a weak D call TRBD2 (6 bases). V gave up 4 bases and J gave up 1 base, with 8 bases separating them. CDR1 and CDR2 (germline): SGHRS, YFSETQ. CDR3 length: 14 residues. This chain's CDR3 is CASSRDWNTGELFF. As DNA, the CDR3 is TGCGCCAGCAGCCGGGACTGGAACACCGGGGAGCTGTTTTTT. The full variable domain, with the rest looked up from reference TRBV5-1 and TRBJ2-2, is KAGVTQTPRYLIKTRGQQVTLSCSPISGHRSVSWYQQTPGQGLQFLFEYFSETQRNKGNFPGRFSGRQFSNSRSEMNVSTLELGDSALYLCASSRDWNTGELFFGEGSRLTVL.

In this sample, this clonotype turned up many times. The chain combines TRBV27 with TRBJ1-1; 9 bases match TRBD1. Unmatched junction bases numbered 13, after V lost 3 bases and J lost 2 bases. This CDR3 is 18 amino acids long. From germline, CDR1 is MNHEY and CDR2 SMNVEV (reference sequence). CDR3 sequence (DNA): TGTGCCAGCAGTTTCTCCTTCCGGACAGGGGAGCCTAACACTGAAGCTTTCTTT. Protein: CASSFSFRTGEPNTEAFF.